This TCR beta chain emerged from a study of blood T cell repertoires in COVID-19. Across the study: Italy, Spain and the United States were the sources of the convalescent and acute COVID-19 samples. From T cells, B-cell-depleted T cells, or PBMCs came the material, which was cDNA or gDNA.

Authors' methods: How many nucleated cells were present was estimated from reference gene primer amplification. TCRdb keeps only in-frame clones here, not all; method: immunoSEQ multiplex PCR. V and J calls plus clone size are reproduced from that table; the DNA served to infer D and trimming. The sample includes under 150,000 clones, 70% to 90% seen only once; the top ten take around 26%. This CDR3 comprises 15 residues. The V gene end was trimmed by 5 bases and the J gene end by 0 bases; junction bases not matched to a gene: 2. Germline loops: CDR1 KGHSH, CDR2 LQKENI. The sample consisted of peripheral blood. This TCR was recovered from a human donor in a cohort sampled during active COVID-19. The gene calls are TRBV18 and TRBJ2-5; 11 nucleotides match TRBD1. CDR3 bases: TGTGCCAGCTCAGGACAGGGGGCGTACCAAGAGACCCAGTACTTC. It specifies CASSGQGAYQETQYF. The full variable domain, in which reference TRBV18 and TRBJ2-5 provide the parts outside the CDR3, is NAGVMQNPRHLVRRRGQEARLRCSPMKGHSHVYWYRQLPEEGLKFMVYLQKENIIDESGMPKERFSAEFPKEGPSILRIQQVVRGDSAAYFCASSGQGAYQETQYFGPGTRLLVL.